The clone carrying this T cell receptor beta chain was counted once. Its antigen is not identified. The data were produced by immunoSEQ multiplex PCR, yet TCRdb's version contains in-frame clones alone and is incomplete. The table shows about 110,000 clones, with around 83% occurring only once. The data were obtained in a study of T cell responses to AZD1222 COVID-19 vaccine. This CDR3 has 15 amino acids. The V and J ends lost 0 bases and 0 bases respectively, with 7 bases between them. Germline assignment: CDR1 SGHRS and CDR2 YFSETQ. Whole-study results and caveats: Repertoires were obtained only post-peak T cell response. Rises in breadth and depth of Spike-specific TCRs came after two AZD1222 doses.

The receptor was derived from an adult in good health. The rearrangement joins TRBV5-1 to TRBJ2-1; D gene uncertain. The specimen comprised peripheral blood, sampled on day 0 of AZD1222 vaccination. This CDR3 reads CASSLGISSYNEQFF. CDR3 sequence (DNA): TGCGCCAGCAGCTTGGGGATTAGCTCCTACAATGAGCAGTTCTTC.